Following are 28 T cell receptor beta chains from one sample sequenced in a study of cytomegalovirus exposure and HLA in healthy donors. The PCR ran on 60 Vbeta and 13 Jbeta primers. The method was immunoSEQ multiplex PCR; TCRdb's version includes in-frame clones alone and lacks a portion of them. The sample lists around 150,000 clones, 68% occurring once. Sequenced material: PBMCs. Source of these receptors: a woman between 35 and 50 years old in good health and CMV-seropositive.

This clone turned up a few times. In nucleotides, the CDR3 is TGTGCCAGTTCCCGGGACACATCTTACAATGAGCAGTTCTTC. Protein product: CASSRDTSYNEQFF. This chain uses TRBV25-1 with TRBJ2-1, with D perhaps TRBD1 (6 bases). The CDR3 totals 14 residues. Germline CDR1 reads MGHDK; CDR2 reads SYGVNS. V lost 9 bases to trimming and J lost 4 bases, with 16 bases between them. The whole variable domain, remainder taken from reference TRBV25-1 and TRBJ2-1, is EADIYQTPRYLVIGTGKKITLECSQTMGHDKMYWYQQDPGMELHLIHYSYGVNSTEKGDLSSESTVSRIRTEHFPLTLESARPSHTSQYLCASSRDTSYNEQFFGPGTRLTVL.

The V gene is TRBV6-5, the J gene TRBJ1-4; 7 bases align to TRBD1. V gave up 11 bases and J gave up 8 bases; unmatched junction bases: 5. The CDR3 covers 11 residues. In germline, CDR1 is MNHEY, CDR2 SVGAGI. CDR3 residues: CASGGGEKLFF. The CDR3 nucleotides are TGTGCCTCAGGGGGTGGGGAAAAACTGTTTTTT.

V and J are TRBV28 and TRBJ1-3; maybe TRBD1 (5 bases). V gave up 5 bases and J gave up 2 bases, with 13 bases separating them. Per the germline V gene, CDR1 is MDHEN and CDR2 is SYDVKM. The length of the CDR3 is 15 residues. The chain's CDR3 is CASSGWGVTGNTIYF. In DNA form, the CDR3 reads TGTGCCAGCAGTGGGTGGGGGGTTACTGGAAACACCATATATTTT.

This clone was detected only a few times. V is TRBV6-4 and J is TRBJ1-1; no firm D call. CDR1 MRHNA and CDR2 SNTAGT come from the germline V gene. V was cut by 3 bases and J by 4 bases, with 12 bases left in between. This CDR3 comprises 14 residues. The CDR3 region has the DNA TGTGCCAGCAGTGAAGCGGGGTGGGGCACTGAAGCTTTCTTT. Its translation: CASSEAGWGTEAFF.

The rearrangement links TRBV7-2 to TRBJ1-1; 8 bases align to TRBD1. The CDR3 is made up of 15 amino acids. V was pared by 5 bases and J by 4 bases, with 9 bases of the junction left unmatched. Germline assignment: CDR1 SGHTA and CDR2 FQGNSA. The CDR3 DNA reads TGTGCCAGCAGCCCCCGTCAGGGGGCGAGCACTGAAGCTTTCTTT. This translates into CASSPRQGASTEAFF.

The J gene is TRBJ2-5, the V gene TRBV29-1; D is unclear. Germline CDR1 SQVTM, CDR2 ANQGSEA. Trimming shortened V by 2 bases and J by 7 bases, and 14 bases separated the two germline ends. This CDR3 is built from 13 residues. The CDR3: CSVEISPSGTQYF. CDR3 DNA: TGCAGCGTTGAAATCTCACCGTCGGGGACCCAGTACTTC. Full variable domain (missing parts from reference TRBV29-1 and TRBJ2-5): SAVISQKPSRDICQRGTSLTIQCQVDSQVTMMFWYRQQPGQSLTLIATANQGSEATYESGFVIDKFPISRPNLTFSTLTVSNMSPEDSSIYLCSVEISPSGTQYFGPGTRLLVL.

A single count supports this clone. This rearrangement joins TRBV28 to TRBJ1-2; 7 bases agree with TRBD1. Germline trimming cut 2 bases from V and 3 bases from J; bases unmatched to any gene: 6. Germline V gives CDR1 MDHEN, CDR2 SYDVKM. CDR3 length equals 15 residues. As DNA, the CDR3 is TGTGCCAGCAGTTTACTAGGGGGCAAGGACTATGGCTACACCTTC. It codes for CASSLLGGKDYGYTF.

The J gene is TRBJ1-2, the V gene TRBV7-2, with 11 bases lining up with TRBD1. V dropped 5 bases and J dropped 5; count of bases not matched to a gene: 13. This CDR3 is 17 amino acids long. Germline CDR1 and CDR2: SGHTA and FQGNSA. The CDR3 loop is CASSRPPRTGGGYGYTF. The DNA for the CDR3 is TGTGCCAGCAGCCGACCCCCCCGGACAGGGGGCGGTTATGGCTACACCTTC.

As for this clone: Other DNA sequences of this sample code for an identical CDR3. This chain uses TRBV29-1 with TRBJ1-1; 12 bases line up with TRBD1. CDR3 size: 14 residues. Per germline, CDR1 SQVTM and CDR2 ANQGSEA. Unmatched junction bases numbered 5, after V lost 4 bases and J lost 5 bases. The chain's CDR3 is CSVAGQGARTEAFF. The CDR3 coding sequence is TGCAGCGTTGCGGGACAGGGGGCGAGGACTGAAGCTTTCTTT.

The rearrangement links TRBV13 to TRBJ1-1; no firm D call. V was pared by 7 bases and J by 1 base, with 10 bases between. The CDR3 sequence is 13 residues long. Germline assignment: CDR1 PRHDT and CDR2 FYEKMQ (reference sequence). This CDR3 reads CASTNRGNTEAFF. The DNA for the CDR3 is TGTGCCAGCACCAACCGGGGGAACACTGAAGCTTTCTTT.

The chain combines TRBV5-1 with TRBJ1-2; 8 positions agree with TRBD1. The trim removed 0 bases at V and 4 bases at J, leaving 5 bases unmatched. Germline V gene lookup returns CDR1 SGHRS and CDR2 YFSETQ. This CDR3 has 15 amino acids. The CDR3: CASSLGQGATYGYTF. The CDR3 nucleotides read TGCGCCAGCAGCTTGGGGCAGGGGGCCACCTATGGCTACACCTTC.

This chain joins TRBV9 and TRBJ1-1; TRBD1 might be the D (5 bases). V was pared by 0 bases and J by 3 bases, with 6 bases between. The CDR3 is made up of 13 amino acids. The germline V gene has CDR1 SGDLS and CDR2 YYNGEE. The CDR3 sequence: CASSVGRDTEAFF. The CDR3, as DNA: TGTGCCAGCAGCGTAGGCAGGGACACTGAAGCTTTCTTT.

The chain carries TRBV7-9 and TRBJ2-1, with D tentatively TRBD2 (6 bases). CDR1 is SEHNR, CDR2 FQNEAQ, per germline (reference sequence). CDR3 length: 16 residues. V dropped 0 bases and J dropped 6 bases, with 15 bases sitting between them. The CDR3 DNA is TGTGCCAGCAGCTTAGCGCTTACTAGCTTAGCCAATGAGCAGTTCTTC. This gives the protein CASSLALTSLANEQFF.

The V and J genes are TRBV19 and TRBJ2-3; the D is unclear. Germline values: CDR1 LNHDA, CDR2 SQIVND (reference sequence). CDR3 size: 14 residues. V was trimmed by 5 bases and J by 0 bases, leaving 9 bases between them. CDR3 in amino acids: CASSPTGSTDTQYF. The CDR3 DNA reads as TGTGCCAGTAGTCCGACGGGTAGCACAGATACGCAGTATTTT.

V usage is TRBV7-6 and J usage is TRBJ1-5; D is undetermined. Deletions cut 1 base from V and 4 bases from J, with 8 bases between. The CDR3 sequence is 14 residues long. Per the germline V gene, CDR1 is SGHVS and CDR2 is FNYEAQ. The CDR3 DNA follows: TGTGCCAGCAGCTTAGGTGGTCTAAATCAGCCCCAGCATTTT. Translated: CASSLGGLNQPQHF.

The chain joins TRBV6-4 to TRBJ2-2, with D possibly TRBD2 on 5 matching bases. The germline CDR1 and CDR2 sequences are MRHNA and SNTAGT. The CDR3 covers 14 residues. V lost 5 bases to trimming and J lost 5 bases, with 12 bases between them. CDR3 sequence: CASSQDQRTGELFF. CDR3 nucleotides: TGTGCCAGCAGTCAGGATCAGCGGACCGGGGAGCTGTTTTTT.

This clone was observed a handful of times. V is TRBV7-9 and J is TRBJ1-1, with D perhaps TRBD1 (5 bases). The germline gives CDR1 SEHNR, CDR2 FQNEAQ (reference sequence). This CDR3 spans 13 amino acids. V shed 2 bases and J shed 5 bases, with 9 bases lying between them. This CDR3 reads CASSLPGGTEAFF. CDR3 in DNA: TGTGCCAGCAGCTTACCGGGGGGAACTGAAGCTTTCTTT.

This clone showed up just a few times. This chain links TRBV27 with TRBJ2-6; 10 nucleotides line up with TRBD1. CDR3 length: 17 amino acids. Germline V gene sequence: CDR1 MNHEY, CDR2 SMNVEV (reference sequence). V was clipped by 5 bases and J by 2 bases; unmatched bases: 6. The CDR3 region is CASSEWDRGPGANVLTF. The CDR3 bases are TGTGCCAGCAGTGAATGGGACAGGGGCCCTGGGGCCAACGTCCTGACTTTC.

CDR3 coding DNA: TGTGCCAGCTTGGGAAGCGGGGGGCCCGGGGAGCAGTACTTC. It codes for CASLGSGGPGEQYF. The chain combines TRBV13 with TRBJ2-7; 9 bases are shared with TRBD2. V lost 8 bases to trimming and J lost 7 bases; unmatched junction nucleotides: 12. Germline CDR1 is PRHDT and CDR2 is FYEKMQ (reference sequence). The CDR3 runs 14 residues.

V usage is TRBV6-5 and J usage is TRBJ2-1, with 7 bases identical to TRBD2. Unmatched junction bases numbered 4, after V lost 5 bases and J lost 0 bases. CDR1 is MNHEY and CDR2 is SVGAGI in the germline V gene. The CDR3 extends over 15 amino acids. CDR3 DNA sequence: TGTGCCAGCAGTCTCACTAGCGCCTCCTACAATGAGCAGTTCTTC. This encodes CASSLTSASYNEQFF.

The chain recombines TRBV19 with TRBJ1-1; 7 bases line up with TRBD1. Trimming cost V 5 bases and J 1 base; bases outside gene matches: 7. There are 15 residues in the CDR3. CDR1 LNHDA and CDR2 SQIVND come from the germline V gene (reference sequence). The CDR3 reads CASSDLGQPNTEAFF. As DNA, the CDR3 is TGTGCCAGTAGTGACCTGGGACAGCCGAACACTGAAGCTTTCTTT.

This chain uses TRBV6-5 with TRBJ2-7; tentatively, D is TRBD1 (6 bases). This CDR3 comprises 15 residues. Germline V gene sequence: CDR1 MNHEY, CDR2 SVGAGI. Trimming shortened V by 4 bases and J by 2 bases, and 15 bases separated the two germline ends. The CDR3: CASSLDRDTTYEQYF. The CDR3 nucleotides read TGTGCCAGCAGTTTGGACCGGGACACCACCTACGAGCAGTACTTC.

This chain links TRBV10-3 with TRBJ2-7, with D unresolved. Deletions cut 0 bases from V and 5 bases from J, with 11 bases between. The germline CDR1 and CDR2 sequences are ENHRY and SYGVKD. This CDR3 spans 14 amino acids. CDR3 bases: TGTGCCATCAGTGAGTCAAGAGCGAGAGACGAGCAGTACTTC. Its translation is CAISESRARDEQYF.

The CDR3 sequence: CASSPGQGVYGYTF. As DNA, the CDR3 is TGTGCCAGCAGCCCCGGACAGGGAGTCTATGGCTACACCTTC. This chain links TRBV13 with TRBJ1-2; 8 bases fit TRBD1. The CDR3 sequence is 14 residues long. Trimming cost V 5 bases and J 4 bases; bases outside gene matches: 6. From germline, CDR1 is PRHDT and CDR2 FYEKMQ (reference sequence).

This chain uses TRBV6-5 with TRBJ2-7, with D perhaps TRBD1 (5 bases). Germline assignment: CDR1 MNHEY and CDR2 SVGAGI. The V and J ends lost 0 bases and 3 bases respectively, with 12 bases between them. CDR3 length: 15 amino acids. The CDR3 reads CASSYSRGGGYEQYF. CDR3 nucleotides: TGTGCCAGCAGTTACTCAAGGGGCGGTGGCTACGAGCAGTACTTC.

In its sample, this clone was seen once. The J gene is TRBJ1-2, the V gene TRBV5-4; a possible D gene is TRBD1 (5 bases). The germline CDR1 and CDR2 sequences are SGHNT and YYREEE (reference sequence). Trimming removed 4 bases from V and 6 bases from J, with 16 bases in between. This CDR3 is 14 amino acids long. The CDR3 region is CASSPWGVRDGYTF. The CDR3, as DNA: TGTGCCAGCAGCCCCTGGGGGGTTCGAGATGGCTACACCTTC.

The genes are TRBV5-1 and TRBJ2-3; 8 bases fit TRBD1. The J segment lost 1 base and the V segment lost 2 bases, leaving 21 bases of the junction unmatched. Germline-derived CDR1 and CDR2 are SGHRS and YFSETQ. This CDR3 is built from 21 residues. CDR3 DNA sequence: TGCGCCAGCAGCTTCCTACAGGGGGAGGTTATGGGCCGAGGTCGCACAGATACGCAGTATTTT. The encoded protein is CASSFLQGEVMGRGRTDTQYF.

This clone was seen only a few times. The junction does not match germline at one end; this may be a read error. The CDR3 DNA sequence: TGTGCCAGCAGTGAAACAGGGCAGGTCTACCCCTTC. Translating gives CASSETGQVYPF. The J gene is TRBJ1-2, the V gene TRBV2; a possible D gene is TRBD1 (6 bases). CDR3 size: 12 residues. CDR1 and CDR2 from the germline V gene are SNHLY and FYNNEI. The full variable domain, rest sourced from reference TRBV2 and TRBJ1-2, is EPEVTQTPSHQVTQMGQEVILRCVPISNHLYFYWYRQILGQKVEFLVSFYNNEISEKSEIFDDQFSVERPDGSNFTLKIRSTKLEDSAMYFCASSETGQVYPFGSGTRLTVV.